This is a list of T cell receptor beta chains from one sample in a study of CD8+CD57+ T cells in acquired aplastic anemia. Each CDR3 protein gets one entry after TCRdb re-called the reads with MiXCR. This table has about 400,000 distinct CDR3 sequences, just under 70% appearing once. Sequences were obtained from sorted CD4+, CD8+, or CD8+CD57+ T cells (not recorded which) from PBMCs. Receptors were obtained from a human donor in good health, serving as a control. Both conserved end residues are part of each CDR3. Each record gives: CDR3 protein, V gene, J gene.

CDR3aa: CASSGHGDTEAFFGQVF
v_gene: TRBV19
j_gene: TRBJ2-1

CDR3aa: CASSLGGGFNEQFF
v_gene: TRBV5-1
j_gene: TRBJ2-1

CDR3aa: CASSNLDREQETQYF
v_gene: TRBV25-1
j_gene: TRBJ2-5

CDR3aa: CASSLERDYINTGGIQETQYF
v_gene: TRBV11-2
j_gene: TRBJ2-5

CDR3aa: CAISNDGGTEAFF
v_gene: TRBV10-3
j_gene: TRBJ1-1

CDR3aa: CASTGSGPRDTEQFF
v_gene: TRBV7-9
j_gene: TRBJ1-1

CDR3aa: CATSTNGPNAQYF
v_gene: TRBV15
j_gene: -

CDR3aa: CASSGESDQQYF
v_gene: TRBV5-1
j_gene: TRBJ2-7

CDR3aa: CASSPRLDSYEQF
v_gene: TRBV14
j_gene: TRBJ1-1

CDR3aa: CSAYNTVSGTYEQYF
v_gene: TRBV20-1
j_gene: TRBJ2-7

CDR3aa: CSARGPNTPAFF
v_gene: TRBV20-1
j_gene: TRBJ1-1

CDR3aa: CASSLGTINEQFF
v_gene: TRBV7-2
j_gene: TRBJ2-1

CDR3aa: CSARGADDLFF
v_gene: TRBV20-1
j_gene: TRBJ2-2

CDR3aa: CASSPQPGLTDTQYF
v_gene: TRBV7-2
j_gene: TRBJ2-3

CDR3aa: CASSVSGRNGYTF
v_gene: TRBV5-1
j_gene: TRBJ1-2

CDR3aa: CASRLSGGLGTDTQYF
v_gene: TRBV7-8
j_gene: TRBJ2-3

CDR3aa: CASSLGDPQGANYGYTF
v_gene: TRBV5-1
j_gene: TRBJ1-2

CDR3aa: CSAPTDGMNYGYTF
v_gene: TRBV20-1
j_gene: TRBJ1-2

CDR3aa: CASSLIPIGANQPQHF
v_gene: TRBV7-3
j_gene: TRBJ1-5

CDR3aa: CATALPGQGAGEQYF
v_gene: TRBV19
j_gene: TRBJ2-7

CDR3aa: CASSFDGTGSPLHF
v_gene: TRBV5-1
j_gene: TRBJ1-6

CDR3aa: CASSLAGPGPSYEQYF
v_gene: TRBV12-3/TRBV12-4
j_gene: TRBJ2-7